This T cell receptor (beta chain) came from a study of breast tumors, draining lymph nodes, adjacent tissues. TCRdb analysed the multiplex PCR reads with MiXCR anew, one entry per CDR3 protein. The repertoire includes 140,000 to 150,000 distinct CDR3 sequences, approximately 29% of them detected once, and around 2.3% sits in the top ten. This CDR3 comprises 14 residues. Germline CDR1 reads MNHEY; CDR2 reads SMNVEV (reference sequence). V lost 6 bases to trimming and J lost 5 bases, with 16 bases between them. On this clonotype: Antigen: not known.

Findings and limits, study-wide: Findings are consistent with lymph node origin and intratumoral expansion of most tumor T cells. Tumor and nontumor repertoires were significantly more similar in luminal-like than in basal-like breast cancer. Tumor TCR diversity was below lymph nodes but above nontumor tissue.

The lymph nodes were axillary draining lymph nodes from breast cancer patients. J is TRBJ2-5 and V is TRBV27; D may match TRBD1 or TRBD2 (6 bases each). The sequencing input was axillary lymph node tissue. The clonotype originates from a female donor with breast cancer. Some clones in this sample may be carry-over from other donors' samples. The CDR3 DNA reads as TGTGCCAGCAGACGGGGGCAGGTCGTGGAGACCCAGTACTTC. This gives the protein CASRRGQVVETQYF.